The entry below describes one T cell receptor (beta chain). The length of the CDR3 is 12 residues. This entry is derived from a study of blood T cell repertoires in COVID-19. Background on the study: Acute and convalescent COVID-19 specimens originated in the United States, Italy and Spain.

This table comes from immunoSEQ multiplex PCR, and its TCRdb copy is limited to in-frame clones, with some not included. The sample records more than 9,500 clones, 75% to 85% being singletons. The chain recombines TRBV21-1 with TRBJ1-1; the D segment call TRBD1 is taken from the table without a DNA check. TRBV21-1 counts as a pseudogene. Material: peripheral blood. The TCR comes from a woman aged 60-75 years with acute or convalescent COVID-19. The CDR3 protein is CASRDSNTEAFF. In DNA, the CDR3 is TGTGCCAGCAGGGACAGCAACACTGAAGCTTTCTTT.